This TCR beta chain stems from a study of T-cell reconstitution after alpha-beta-depleted transplantation in children (dated by TCRdb to the mid-2010s). About the investigation overall: Using TCR repertoire profiling, the study quantitatively followed how T-cell immune reconstitution unfolded in children after TCRalphabeta/CD19-depleted allogeneic hematopoietic cell transplantation.

Turning to this clonotype: Its antigen specificity is not known. Base qualities are not provided; no much larger clone lies one nucleotide away.

The germline V gene provides CDR1 SGHAT and CDR2 FQNNGV. The V end loses 2 bases and the J end loses 4 bases, and a stretch of 9 bases separates them. Spanning cysteine to phenylalanine, the CDR3 consists of 14 amino acids. Only the CDR3 part of the read is kept: 42 bases, read in frame from the first base. The library was made by PCR. Data came from an Illumina HiSeq 2500. TCR libraries were prepared with molecular barcoding, using unique molecular identifiers to normalize TCRbeta repertoire quantification. Starting from the raw public reads, TCRdb applied fastp trimming at Q25, assembled clones with MiXCR and retained in-frame beta chains. Merged by CDR3 protein, the rows form single entries marked with the most common genes and DNA. Counted in this sample were about 370,000 distinct CDR3 sequences; about a fifth of them appeared once. The ten largest clones represent around 4% of the sample.

Specimen: PBMCs from the stem cell graft donor, collected from the stem cell graft. This receptor chain uses TRBV11-2 and TRBJ2-1, with the D gene not confidently named. The TCR was taken from a human donor who donated a stem cell graft to a child with acute myeloid leukemia. The CDR3 region has the sequence CASSLLTRYNEQFF. The DNA is TGTGCCAGCAGCTTACTCACCCGTTACAATGAGCAGTTCTTC.